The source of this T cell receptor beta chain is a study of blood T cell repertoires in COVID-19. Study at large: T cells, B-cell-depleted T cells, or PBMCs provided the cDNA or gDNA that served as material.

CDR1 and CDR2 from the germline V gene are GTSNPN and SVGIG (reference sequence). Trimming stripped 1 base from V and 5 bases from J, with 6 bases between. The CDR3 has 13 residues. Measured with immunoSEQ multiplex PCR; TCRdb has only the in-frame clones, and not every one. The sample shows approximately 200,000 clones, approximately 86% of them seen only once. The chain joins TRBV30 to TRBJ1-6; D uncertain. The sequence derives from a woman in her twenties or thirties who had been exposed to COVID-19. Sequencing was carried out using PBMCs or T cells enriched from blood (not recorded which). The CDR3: CAWSATDNSPLHF. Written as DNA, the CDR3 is TGTGCCTGGAGTGCCACTGATAATTCACCCCTCCACTTT.